The sequence of this T cell receptor beta chain was determined in a study of control samples from healthy donors and cancer patients. Clones were sequenced by immunoSEQ multiplex PCR, and TCRdb holds only the in-frame ones, with some missing. The sample lists fewer than 200,000 clones; 88% were seen once. CDR1 and CDR2 from the germline V gene are MGHRA and YSYEKL. This CDR3 has 16 residues. Trimming cost V 4 bases and J 7 bases; bases outside gene matches: 8. The sample taken for sequencing was blood. The receptor was derived from a woman aged 25 to 39 in good health. The V gene is TRBV4-1, the J gene TRBJ2-1; 12 nucleotides agree with TRBD2. Written as DNA, the CDR3 is TGCGCCAGCAGCCCTCGACTAGCGGGAGCCTTAAATGAGCAGTTCTTC. Its protein is CASSPRLAGALNEQFF.